The clone carrying this T cell receptor beta chain was counted once. Its cognate antigen is unknown. This sample was included in a study of cytomegalovirus exposure and HLA in healthy donors. Whole-study results and caveats: Apparent HLA restriction characterized most CMV-associated TCR beta chains in a later analysis. Later on, a genetic analysis was performed. It linked a missense variant in DCLRE1C with V- and J-gene trimming of TCR beta. Cytomegalovirus association was listed for 150 or so TCR beta chains.

The PCR employed 60 Vbeta primers together with 13 Jbeta primers. Produced via immunoSEQ multiplex PCR; TCRdb's table is partial and in-frame only. The sample shows about 160,000 clones, almost 85% of them seen only once. The CDR3 length is 16 residues. The TCR sequence derives from a man aged 25-45 years in good health and CMV-seronegative. The sample was PBMCs. J is TRBJ2-1 and V is TRBV21-1; whether TRBD2, the table's D call, matches the DNA was not checked. TRBV21-1 is marked as a pseudogene. The CDR3 sequence: CASSKAETSSYNEQFF. The DNA for the CDR3 is TGTGCCAGCAGCAAGGCTGAGACTAGCTCCTACAATGAGCAGTTCTTC.